This TCR beta chain came from a study of blood T cell repertoires in COVID-19. Clones were sequenced by immunoSEQ multiplex PCR, and TCRdb holds only the in-frame ones, with some missing. The repertoire has around 100,000 clones, approximately 84% of them found once; the top ten carry around 12%. CDR3 length equals 16 residues. Deletions cut 0 bases from V and 1 base from J, with 13 bases between. In germline, CDR1 is SGHRS, CDR2 YFSETQ. Sequencing input: peripheral blood. The chain links TRBV5-1 to TRBJ1-1; D is possibly TRBD1 (6 bases). The receptor comes from a human donor in a cohort sampled during active COVID-19. Here the CDR3 reads CASSLDFRTANTEAFF. The CDR3 nucleotides are TGCGCCAGCAGCTTGGACTTTCGGACAGCGAACACTGAAGCTTTCTTT.